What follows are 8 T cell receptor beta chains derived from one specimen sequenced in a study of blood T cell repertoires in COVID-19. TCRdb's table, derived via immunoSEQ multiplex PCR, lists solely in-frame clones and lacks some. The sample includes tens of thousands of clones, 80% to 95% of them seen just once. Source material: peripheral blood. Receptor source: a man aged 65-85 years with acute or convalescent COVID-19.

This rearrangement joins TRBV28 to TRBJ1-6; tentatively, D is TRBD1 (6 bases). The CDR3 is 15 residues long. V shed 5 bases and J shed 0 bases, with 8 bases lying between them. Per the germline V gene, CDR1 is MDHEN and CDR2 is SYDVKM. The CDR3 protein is CASSTGSSYNSPLHF. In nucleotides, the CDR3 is TGTGCCAGCAGTACAGGGAGCTCCTATAATTCACCCCTCCACTTT. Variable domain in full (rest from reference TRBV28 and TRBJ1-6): DVKVTQSSRYLVKRTGEKVFLECVQDMDHENMFWYRQDPGLGLRLIYFSYDVKMKEKGDIPEGYSVSREKKERFSLILESASTNQTSMYLCASSTGSSYNSPLHFGNGTRLTVT.

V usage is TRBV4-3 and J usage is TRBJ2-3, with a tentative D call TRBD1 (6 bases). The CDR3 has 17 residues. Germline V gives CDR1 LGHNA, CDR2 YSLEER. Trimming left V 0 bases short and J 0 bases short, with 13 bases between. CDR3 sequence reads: CASSQDQGTRSTDTQYF. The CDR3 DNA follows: TGCGCCAGCAGCCAAGATCAGGGGACAAGGAGCACAGATACGCAGTATTTT.

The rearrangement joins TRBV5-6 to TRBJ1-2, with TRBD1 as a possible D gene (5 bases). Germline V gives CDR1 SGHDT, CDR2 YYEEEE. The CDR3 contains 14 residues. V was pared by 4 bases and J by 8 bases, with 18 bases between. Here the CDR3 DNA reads TGTGCCAGCAGCGTTGACAGCCTAACTGGGGGCTACACCTTC. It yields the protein CASSVDSLTGGYTF. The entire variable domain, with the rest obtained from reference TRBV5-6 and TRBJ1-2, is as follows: DAGVTQSPTHLIKTRGQQVTLRCSPKSGHDTVSWYQQALGQGPQFIFQYYEEEERQRGNFPDRFSGHQFPNYSSELNVNALLLGDSALYLCASSVDSLTGGYTFGSGTRLTVV.

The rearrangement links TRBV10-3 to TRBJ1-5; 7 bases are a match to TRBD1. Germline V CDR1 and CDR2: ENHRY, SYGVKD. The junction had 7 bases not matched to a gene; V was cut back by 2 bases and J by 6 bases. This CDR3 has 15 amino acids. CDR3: CAISEQTGNGQPQHF. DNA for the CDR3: TGTGCCATCAGTGAGCAGACAGGGAACGGTCAGCCCCAGCATTTT.

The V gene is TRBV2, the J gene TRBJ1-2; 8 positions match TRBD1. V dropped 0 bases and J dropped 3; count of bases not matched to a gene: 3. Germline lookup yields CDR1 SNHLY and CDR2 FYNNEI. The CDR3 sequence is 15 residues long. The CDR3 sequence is CASSEATGVYYGYTF. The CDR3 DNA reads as TGTGCCAGCAGTGAAGCGACAGGGGTTTACTATGGCTACACCTTC.

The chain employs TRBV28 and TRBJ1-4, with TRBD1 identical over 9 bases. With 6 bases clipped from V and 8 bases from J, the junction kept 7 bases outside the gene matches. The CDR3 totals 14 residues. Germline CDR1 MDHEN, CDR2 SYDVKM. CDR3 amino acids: CASRRDRVYEKLFF. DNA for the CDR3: TGTGCCAGCAGAAGGGACAGGGTATACGAAAAACTGTTTTTT. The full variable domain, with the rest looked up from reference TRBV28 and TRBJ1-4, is DVKVTQSSRYLVKRTGEKVFLECVQDMDHENMFWYRQDPGLGLRLIYFSYDVKMKEKGDIPEGYSVSREKKERFSLILESASTNQTSMYLCASRRDRVYEKLFFGSGTQLSVL.

CDR3 coding DNA: TGTGCCAGCAGACCCGGGGGGTCGAGTGGCTACACCTTC. Its protein product is CASRPGGSSGYTF. V is TRBV7-9 and J is TRBJ1-2; TRBD1 might be the D (5 bases). Trimming stripped 6 bases from V and 7 bases from J, with 15 bases between. This CDR3 spans 13 amino acids. Looked up from germline, CDR1 is SEHNR and CDR2 is FQNEAQ (reference sequence).

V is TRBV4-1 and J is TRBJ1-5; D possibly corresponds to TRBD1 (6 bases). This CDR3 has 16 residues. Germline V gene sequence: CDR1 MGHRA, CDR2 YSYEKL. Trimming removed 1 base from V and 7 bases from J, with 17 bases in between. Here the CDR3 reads CASSQGQARGVQPQHF. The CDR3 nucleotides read TGCGCCAGCAGCCAAGGACAGGCCCGAGGGGTACAGCCCCAGCATTTT.